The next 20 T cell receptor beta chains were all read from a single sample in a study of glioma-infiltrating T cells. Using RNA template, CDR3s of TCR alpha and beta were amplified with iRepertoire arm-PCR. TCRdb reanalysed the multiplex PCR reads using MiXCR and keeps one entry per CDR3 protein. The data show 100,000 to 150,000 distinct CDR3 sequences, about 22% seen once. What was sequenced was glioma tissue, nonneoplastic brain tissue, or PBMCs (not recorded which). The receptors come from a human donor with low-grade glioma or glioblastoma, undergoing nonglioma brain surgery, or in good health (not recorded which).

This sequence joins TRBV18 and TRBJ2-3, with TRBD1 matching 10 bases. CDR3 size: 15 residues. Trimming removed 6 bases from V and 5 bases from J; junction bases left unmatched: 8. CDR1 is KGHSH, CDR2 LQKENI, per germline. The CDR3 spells CASSTRDRGRDTQYF. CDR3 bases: TGTGCCAGCTCCACGCGGGACAGGGGCAGAGATACGCAGTATTTT.

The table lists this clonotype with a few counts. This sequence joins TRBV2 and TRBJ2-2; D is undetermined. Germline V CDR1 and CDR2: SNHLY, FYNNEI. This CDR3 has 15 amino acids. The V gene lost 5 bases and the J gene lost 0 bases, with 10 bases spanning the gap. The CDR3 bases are TGTGCCAGCAGTTCCCGGGCCTCGAACACCGGGGAGCTGTTTTTT. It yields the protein CASSSRASNTGELFF.

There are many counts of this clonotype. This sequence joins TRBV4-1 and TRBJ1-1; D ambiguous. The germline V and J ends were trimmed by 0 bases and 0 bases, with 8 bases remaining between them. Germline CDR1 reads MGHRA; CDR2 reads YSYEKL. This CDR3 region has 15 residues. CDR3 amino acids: CASSQDPGMNTEAFF. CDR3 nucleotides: TGCGCCAGCAGCCAAGATCCTGGAATGAACACTGAAGCTTTCTTT.

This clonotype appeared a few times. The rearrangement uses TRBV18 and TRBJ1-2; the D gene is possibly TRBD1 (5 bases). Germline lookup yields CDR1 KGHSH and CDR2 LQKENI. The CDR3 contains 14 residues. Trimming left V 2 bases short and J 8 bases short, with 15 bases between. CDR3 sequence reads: CASSPTEQAEGYTF. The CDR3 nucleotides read TGTGCCAGCTCACCAACGGAACAGGCGGAGGGCTACACCTTC.

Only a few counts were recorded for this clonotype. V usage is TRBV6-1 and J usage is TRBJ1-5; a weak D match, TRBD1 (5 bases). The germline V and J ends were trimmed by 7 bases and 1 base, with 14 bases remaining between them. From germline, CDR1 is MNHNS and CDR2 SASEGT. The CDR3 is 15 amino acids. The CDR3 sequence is CASTYGGLSNQPQHF. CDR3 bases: TGTGCCAGCACCTACGGGGGTTTGAGCAATCAGCCCCAGCATTTT.

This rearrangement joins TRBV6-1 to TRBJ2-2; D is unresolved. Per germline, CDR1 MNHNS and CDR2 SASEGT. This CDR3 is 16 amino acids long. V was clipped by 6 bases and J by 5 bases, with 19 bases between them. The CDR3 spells CASSPLFVQRTGELFF. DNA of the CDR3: TGTGCCAGCAGCCCACTATTTGTCCAGCGAACCGGGGAGCTGTTTTTT.

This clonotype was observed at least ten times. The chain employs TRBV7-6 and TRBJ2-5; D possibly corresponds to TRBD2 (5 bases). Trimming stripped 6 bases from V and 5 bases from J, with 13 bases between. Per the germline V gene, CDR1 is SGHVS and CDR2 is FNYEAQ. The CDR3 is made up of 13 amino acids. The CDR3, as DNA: TGTGCCAGCAGTCGGACTCTTTCGGAGACCCAGTACTTC. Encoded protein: CASSRTLSETQYF.

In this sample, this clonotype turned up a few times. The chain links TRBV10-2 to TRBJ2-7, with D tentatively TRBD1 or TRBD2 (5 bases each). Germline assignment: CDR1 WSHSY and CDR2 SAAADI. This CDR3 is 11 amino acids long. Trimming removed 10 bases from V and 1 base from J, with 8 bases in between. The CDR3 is CATRESYEQYV. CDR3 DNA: TGCGCCACCAGGGAGTCCTACGAGCAGTACGTC.

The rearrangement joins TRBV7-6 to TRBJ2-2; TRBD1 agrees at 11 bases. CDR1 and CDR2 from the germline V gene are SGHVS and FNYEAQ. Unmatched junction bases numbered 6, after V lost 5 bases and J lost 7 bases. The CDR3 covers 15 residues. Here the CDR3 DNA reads TGTGCCAGCAGCCTGGGACAGGGGGTCCGCGGGGAGCTGTTTTTT. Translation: CASSLGQGVRGELFF.

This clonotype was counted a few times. The CDR3 region is CASSYGTGATGELFF. The CDR3 region has the DNA TGTGCCAGCAGTTACGGGACAGGGGCGACCGGGGAGCTGTTTTTT. This rearrangement joins TRBV6-6 to TRBJ2-2, with TRBD1 matching over 10 bases. The CDR3 totals 15 residues. J was trimmed by 5 bases and V by 2 bases; bases with no gene match: 2. The germline gives CDR1 MNHNY, CDR2 SVGAGI (reference sequence).

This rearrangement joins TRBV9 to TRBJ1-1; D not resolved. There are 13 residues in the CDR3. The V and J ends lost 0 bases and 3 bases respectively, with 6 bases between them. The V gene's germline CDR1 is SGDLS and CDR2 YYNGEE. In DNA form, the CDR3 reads TGTGCCAGCAGCGTAGGGTGGGACACTGAAGCTTTCTTT. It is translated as CASSVGWDTEAFF. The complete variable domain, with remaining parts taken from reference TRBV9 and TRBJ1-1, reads DSGVTQTPKHLITATGQRVTLRCSPRSGDLSVYWYQQSLDQGLQFLIQYYNGEERAKGNILERFSAQQFPDLHSELNLSSLELGDSALYFCASSVGWDTEAFFGQGTRLTVV.

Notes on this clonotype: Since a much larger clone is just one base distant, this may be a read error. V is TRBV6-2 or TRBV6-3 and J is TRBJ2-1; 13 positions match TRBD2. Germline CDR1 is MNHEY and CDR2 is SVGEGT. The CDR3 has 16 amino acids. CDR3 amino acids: CVSSWTSGGSYNEQFF. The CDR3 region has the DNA TGTGTCAGCAGTTGGACTAGCGGGGGCTCCTACAATGAGCAGTTCTTC.

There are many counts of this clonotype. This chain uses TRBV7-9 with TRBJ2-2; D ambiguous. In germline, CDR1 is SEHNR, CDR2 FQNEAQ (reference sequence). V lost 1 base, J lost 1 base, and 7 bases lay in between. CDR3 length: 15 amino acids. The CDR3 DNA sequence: TGTGCCAGCAGCTTAGTTCCGAGGAACACCGGGGAGCTGTTTTTT. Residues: CASSLVPRNTGELFF.

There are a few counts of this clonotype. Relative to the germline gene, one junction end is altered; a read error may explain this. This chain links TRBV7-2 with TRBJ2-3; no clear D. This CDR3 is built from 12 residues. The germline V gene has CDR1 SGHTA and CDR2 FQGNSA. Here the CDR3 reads CASTLLADTQYF. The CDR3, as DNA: TGTGCCAGCACCTTACTTGCAGATACGCAGTATTTT.

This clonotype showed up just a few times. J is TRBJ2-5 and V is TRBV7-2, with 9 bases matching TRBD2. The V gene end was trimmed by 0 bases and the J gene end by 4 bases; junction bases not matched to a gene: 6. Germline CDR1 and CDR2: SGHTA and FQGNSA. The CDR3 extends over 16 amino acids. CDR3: CASSLAGRGGRETQYF. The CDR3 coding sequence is TGTGCCAGCAGCTTAGCTGGGCGGGGGGGCCGAGAGACCCAGTACTTC.

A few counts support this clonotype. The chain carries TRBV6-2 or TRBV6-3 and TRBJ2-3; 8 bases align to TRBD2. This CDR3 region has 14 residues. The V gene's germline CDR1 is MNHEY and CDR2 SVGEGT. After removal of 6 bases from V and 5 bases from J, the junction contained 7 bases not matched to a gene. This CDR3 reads CASSHGRGGDTQYF. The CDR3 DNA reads TGTGCCAGCAGCCACGGGAGGGGCGGAGATACGCAGTATTTT.

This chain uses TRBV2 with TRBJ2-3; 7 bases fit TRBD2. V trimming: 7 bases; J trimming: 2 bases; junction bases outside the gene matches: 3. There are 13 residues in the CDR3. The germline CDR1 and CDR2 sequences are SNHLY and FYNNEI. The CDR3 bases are TGTGCCAGCAACGGGGGGACCACAGATACGCAGTATTTT. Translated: CASNGGTTDTQYF.

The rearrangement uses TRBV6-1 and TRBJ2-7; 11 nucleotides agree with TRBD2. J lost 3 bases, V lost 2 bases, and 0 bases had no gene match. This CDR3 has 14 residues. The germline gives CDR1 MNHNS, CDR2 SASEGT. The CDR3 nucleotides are TGTGCCAGCAGTGAAACTAGCGGGGGCTACGAGCAGTACGTC. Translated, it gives CASSETSGGYEQYV.

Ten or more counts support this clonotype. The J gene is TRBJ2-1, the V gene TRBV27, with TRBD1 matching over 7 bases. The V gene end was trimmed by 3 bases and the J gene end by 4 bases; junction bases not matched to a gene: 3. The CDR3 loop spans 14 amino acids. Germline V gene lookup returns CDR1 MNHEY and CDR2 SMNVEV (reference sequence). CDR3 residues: CASSFPGQYNEQFF. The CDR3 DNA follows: TGTGCCAGCAGTTTCCCGGGACAGTACAATGAGCAGTTCTTC.

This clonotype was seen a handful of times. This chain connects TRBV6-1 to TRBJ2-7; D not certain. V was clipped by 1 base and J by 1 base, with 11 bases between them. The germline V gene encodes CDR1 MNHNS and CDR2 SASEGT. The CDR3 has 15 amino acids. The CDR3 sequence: CASSEEPSGSYEQYV. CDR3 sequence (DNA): TGTGCCAGCAGTGAAGAACCCAGTGGATCCTACGAGCAGTACGTC.